Listed below are T cell receptor beta chains from one sample, sequenced in a study of T cells in Graves' hyperthyroidism and ophthalmopathy. TCRdb used MiXCR to reprocess the multiplex PCR reads, holding one entry per CDR3 protein. Here the sample spans approximately 700,000 distinct CDR3 sequences, over 15% being singletons. The sample taken for sequencing was blood. These receptor sequences come from a man aged 18 to 29 with Graves' hyperthyroidism. CDR3s include the opening cysteine and the closing phenylalanine or tryptophan. Each record gives: J gene, clone size, D gene, V gene, CDR3 protein, CDR3 DNA. A D gene is named only where the DNA matches it firmly. Some rows have no size entry. The others give once, few or many, or a class for an expanded clone.

TRBJ2-1,many,TRBD2,TRBV28,CASSQLAGDHNEQFF,TGTGCCAGCAGCCAACTAGCGGGGGACCACAATGAGCAGTTCTTC
TRBJ2-7,many,NA,TRBV11-2,CASTGGGGSYEQYF,TGTGCCAGCACCGGGGGAGGGGGCTCCTACGAGCAGTACTTC
TRBJ1-1,few,NA,TRBV11-3,CASSLPPTGLMNTEAFF,TGTGCCAGCAGCCTACCCCCAACAGGACTCATGAACACTGAAGCTTTCTTT
TRBJ2-1,NA,NA,TRBV7-2,CASSLGLYYNEQFF,TGTGCCAGCAGCCTTGGACTATATTACAATGAGCAGTTCTTC
TRBJ2-3,few,NA,TRBV29-1,CSVGGADTQYF,TGCAGCGTTGGAGGGGCAGATACGCAGTATTTT
TRBJ2-3,NA,NA,TRBV3-1,CASSQEVIRGSFWTDTQYF,TGTGCCAGCAGCCAAGAGGTGATACGAGGGTCCTTCTGGACAGATACGCAGTATTTT
TRBJ2-5,many,NA,TRBV9,CASSVGSVNGETQYF,TGTGCCAGCAGCGTAGGGTCTGTGAACGGGGAGACCCAGTACTTC
TRBJ2-5,many,NA,TRBV12-3/TRBV12-4,CASGNGAQYF,TGTGCCAGCGGTAACGGAGCCCAGTACTTC
TRBJ1-2,NA,NA,TRBV6-2/TRBV6-3,CASSYSSPSYGYTF,TGTGCCAGCAGTTACTCGAGTCCTAGCTATGGCTACACCTTC
TRBJ2-3,few,NA,TRBV3-1,CASSQPLVADTQYF,TGTGCCAGCAGCCAACCACTAGTGGCAGATACGCAGTATTTT
TRBJ2-1,many,NA,TRBV28,CASSLWAGRSSYNEQFF,TGTGCCAGCAGTTTATGGGCGGGCCGCAGCTCCTACAATGAGCAGTTCTTC
TRBJ1-1,few,TRBD1,TRBV28,CASQLPGTGGPEAFF,TGTGCCAGCCAACTCCCCGGGACAGGGGGACCTGAAGCTTTCTTT
TRBJ2-3,few,NA,TRBV6-1,CAGAPGHLTDTQYF,TGTGCCGGAGCCCCGGGACACCTCACAGATACGCAGTATTTT
TRBJ2-7,many,TRBD2,TRBV2,CASNGRGSSYEQYF,TGTGCCAGCAACGGGCGGGGGAGCTCCTACGAGCAGTACTTC
TRBJ2-1,NA,TRBD2,TRBV5-4,CASSPGTSDSYNEQFF,TGTGCCAGCAGCCCCGGGACTAGCGACTCCTACAATGAGCAGTTCTTC
TRBJ2-7,few,NA,TRBV28,CASTSGTRSEQYF,TGTGCCAGCACCTCGGGTACCCGCTCGGAGCAGTACTTC